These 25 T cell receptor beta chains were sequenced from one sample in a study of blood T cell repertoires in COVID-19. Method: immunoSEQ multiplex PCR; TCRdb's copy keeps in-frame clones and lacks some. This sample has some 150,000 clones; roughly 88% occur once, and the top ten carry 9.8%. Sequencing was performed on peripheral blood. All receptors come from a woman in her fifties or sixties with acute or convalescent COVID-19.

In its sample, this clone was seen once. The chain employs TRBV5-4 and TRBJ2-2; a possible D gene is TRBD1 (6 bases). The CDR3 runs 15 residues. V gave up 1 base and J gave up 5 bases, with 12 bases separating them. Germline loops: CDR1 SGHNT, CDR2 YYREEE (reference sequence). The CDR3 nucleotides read TGTGCCAGCAGCTTGTGGGGGCTTGGAACCGGGGAGCTGTTTTTT. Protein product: CASSLWGLGTGELFF.

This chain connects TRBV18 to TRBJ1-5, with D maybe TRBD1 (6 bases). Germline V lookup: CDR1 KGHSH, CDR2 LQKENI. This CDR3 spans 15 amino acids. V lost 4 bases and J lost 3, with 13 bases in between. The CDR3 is CASSQDRPVNQPQHF. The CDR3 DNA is TGTGCCAGCTCACAAGACAGGCCCGTCAATCAGCCCCAGCATTTT.

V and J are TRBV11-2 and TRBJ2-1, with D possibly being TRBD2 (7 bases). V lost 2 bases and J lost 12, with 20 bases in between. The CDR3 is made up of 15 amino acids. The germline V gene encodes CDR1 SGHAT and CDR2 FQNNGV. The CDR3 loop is CASSLLGGPRISQFF. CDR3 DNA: TGTGCCAGCAGCTTATTGGGGGGGCCGAGAATTTCGCAGTTCTTC.

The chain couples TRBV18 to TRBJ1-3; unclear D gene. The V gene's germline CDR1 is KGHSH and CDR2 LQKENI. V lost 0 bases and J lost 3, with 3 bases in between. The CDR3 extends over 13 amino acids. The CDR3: CASSPPVGNTIYF. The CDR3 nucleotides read TGTGCCAGCTCACCACCCGTTGGAAACACCATATATTTT.

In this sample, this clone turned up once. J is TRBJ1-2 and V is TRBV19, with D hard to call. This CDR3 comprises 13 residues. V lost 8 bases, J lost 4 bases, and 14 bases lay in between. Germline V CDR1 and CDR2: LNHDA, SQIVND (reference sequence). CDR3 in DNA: TGTGCCAGTCATAGGGAGGGAGGCTATGGCTACACCTTC. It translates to CASHREGGYGYTF.

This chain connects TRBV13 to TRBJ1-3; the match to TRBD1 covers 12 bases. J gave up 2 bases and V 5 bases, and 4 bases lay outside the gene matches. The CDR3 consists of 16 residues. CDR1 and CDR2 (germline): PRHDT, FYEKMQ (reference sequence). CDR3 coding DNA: TGTGCCAGCAGCCTCGGGACAGGGGGCACTGGAAACACCATATATTTT. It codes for CASSLGTGGTGNTIYF.

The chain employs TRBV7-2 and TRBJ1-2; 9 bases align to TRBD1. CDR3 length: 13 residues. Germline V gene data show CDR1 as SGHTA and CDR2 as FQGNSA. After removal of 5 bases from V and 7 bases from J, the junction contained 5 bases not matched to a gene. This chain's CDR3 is CASSVGQGRGYTF. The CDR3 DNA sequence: TGTGCCAGCAGCGTGGGACAGGGACGTGGCTACACCTTC.

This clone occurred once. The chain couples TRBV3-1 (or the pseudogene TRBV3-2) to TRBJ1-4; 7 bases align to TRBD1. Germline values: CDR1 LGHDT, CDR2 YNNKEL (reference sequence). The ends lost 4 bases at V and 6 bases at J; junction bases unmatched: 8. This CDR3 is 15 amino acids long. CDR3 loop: CASSLRDSDYEKLFF. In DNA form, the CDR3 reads TGTGCCAGCAGCCTACGGGACAGCGACTATGAAAAACTGTTTTTT.

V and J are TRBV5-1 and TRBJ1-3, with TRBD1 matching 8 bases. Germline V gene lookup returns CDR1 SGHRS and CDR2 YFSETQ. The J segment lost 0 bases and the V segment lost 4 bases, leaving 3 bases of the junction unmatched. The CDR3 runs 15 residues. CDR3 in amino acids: CASSATGDSGNTIYF. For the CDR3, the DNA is TGCGCCAGCAGCGCGACAGGGGACTCTGGAAACACCATATATTTT.

Here the CDR3 DNA reads TGCGCCAGCAGCTTAGCGGGGTTCACAGATACGCAGTATTTT. Translation: CASSLAGFTDTQYF. V is TRBV5-1 and J is TRBJ2-3, with 7 bases that match TRBD2. Trimming took 2 bases from V and 2 from J; bases not matched to a gene: 2. The V gene's germline CDR1 is SGHRS and CDR2 YFSETQ. The CDR3 length is 14 residues. Filled out from reference TRBV5-1 and TRBJ2-3, the complete variable domain reads KAGVTQTPRYLIKTRGQQVTLSCSPISGHRSVSWYQQTPGQGLQFLFEYFSETQRNKGNFPGRFSGRQFSNSRSEMNVSTLELGDSALYLCASSLAGFTDTQYFGPGTRLTVL.

The DNA for the CDR3 is TGTGCCAGCAGTCCAGGACAGGGGGCGGGGAACACTGAAGCTTTCTTT. Encoded protein: CASSPGQGAGNTEAFF. The chain combines TRBV6-6 with TRBJ1-1, with 11 bases matching TRBD1. Germline CDR1 reads MNHNY; CDR2 reads SVGAGI (reference sequence). The CDR3 length is 16 residues. The trim removed 5 bases at V and 1 base at J, leaving 6 bases unmatched.

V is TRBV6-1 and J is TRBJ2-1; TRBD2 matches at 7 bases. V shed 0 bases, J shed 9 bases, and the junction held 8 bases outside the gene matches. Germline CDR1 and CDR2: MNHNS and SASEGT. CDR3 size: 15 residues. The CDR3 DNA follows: TGTGCCAGCAGTGAAGCGTGGGGGGGACTCGGTGAGCAGTTCTTC. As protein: CASSEAWGGLGEQFF.

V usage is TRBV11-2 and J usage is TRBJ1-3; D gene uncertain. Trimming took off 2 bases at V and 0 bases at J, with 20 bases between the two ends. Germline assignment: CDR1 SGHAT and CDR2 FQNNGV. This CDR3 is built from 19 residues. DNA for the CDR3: TGTGCCAGCAGCTTATTGAGGTTATCAACTTATAGCTCTGGAAACACCATATATTTT. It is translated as CASSLLRLSTYSSGNTIYF.

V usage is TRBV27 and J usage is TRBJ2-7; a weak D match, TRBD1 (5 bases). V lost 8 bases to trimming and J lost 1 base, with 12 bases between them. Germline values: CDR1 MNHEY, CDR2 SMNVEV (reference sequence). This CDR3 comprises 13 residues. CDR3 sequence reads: CASGIGQSYEQYF. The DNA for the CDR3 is TGTGCCAGCGGAATTGGACAATCCTACGAGCAGTACTTC.

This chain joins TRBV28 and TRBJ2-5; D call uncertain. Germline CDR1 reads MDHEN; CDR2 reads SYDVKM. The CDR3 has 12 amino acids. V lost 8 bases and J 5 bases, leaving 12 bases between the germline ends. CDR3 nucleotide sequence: TGTGCCAGCTCCCCTTTTTCTGAGACCCAGTACTTC. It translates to CASSPFSETQYF.

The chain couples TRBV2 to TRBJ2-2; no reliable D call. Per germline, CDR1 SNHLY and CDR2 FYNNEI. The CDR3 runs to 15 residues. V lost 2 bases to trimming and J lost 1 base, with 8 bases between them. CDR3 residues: CASSERPGNTGELFF. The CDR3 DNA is TGTGCCAGCAGTGAACGGCCAGGGAACACCGGGGAGCTGTTTTTT.

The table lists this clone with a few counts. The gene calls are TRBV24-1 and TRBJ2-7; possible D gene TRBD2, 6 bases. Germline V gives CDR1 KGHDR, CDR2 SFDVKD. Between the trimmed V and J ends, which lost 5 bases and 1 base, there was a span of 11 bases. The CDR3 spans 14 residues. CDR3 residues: CATSAGDYSYEQYF. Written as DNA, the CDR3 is TGTGCCACCAGTGCGGGAGATTATTCCTACGAGCAGTACTTC.

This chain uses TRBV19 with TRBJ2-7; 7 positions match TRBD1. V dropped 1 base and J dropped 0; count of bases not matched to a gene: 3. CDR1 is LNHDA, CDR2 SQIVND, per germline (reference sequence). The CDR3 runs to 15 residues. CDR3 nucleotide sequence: TGTGCCAGTAGTATAGTAGGGACAGCCTCCTACGAGCAGTACTTC. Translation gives CASSIVGTASYEQYF.

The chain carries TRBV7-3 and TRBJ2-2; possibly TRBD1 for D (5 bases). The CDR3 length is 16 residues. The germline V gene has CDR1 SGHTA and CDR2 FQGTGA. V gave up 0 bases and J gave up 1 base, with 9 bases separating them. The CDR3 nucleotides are TGTGCCAGCAGCTTAACCAGGGATGAGAACACCGGGGAGCTGTTTTTT. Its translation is CASSLTRDENTGELFF.

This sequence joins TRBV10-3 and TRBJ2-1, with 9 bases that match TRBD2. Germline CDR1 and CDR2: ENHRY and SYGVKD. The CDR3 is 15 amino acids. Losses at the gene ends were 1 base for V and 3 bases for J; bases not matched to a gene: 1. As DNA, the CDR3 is TGTGCCATCAGTGAGTTAGCGGGAGTCTACAATGAGCAGTTCTTC. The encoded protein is CAISELAGVYNEQFF.

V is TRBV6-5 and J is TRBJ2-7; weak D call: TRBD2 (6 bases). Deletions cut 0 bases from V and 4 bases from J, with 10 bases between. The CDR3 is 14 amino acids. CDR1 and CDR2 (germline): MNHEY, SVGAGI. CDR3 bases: TGTGCCAGCAGTTACTCGCGGGGCCCTTACGAGCAGTACTTC. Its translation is CASSYSRGPYEQYF.

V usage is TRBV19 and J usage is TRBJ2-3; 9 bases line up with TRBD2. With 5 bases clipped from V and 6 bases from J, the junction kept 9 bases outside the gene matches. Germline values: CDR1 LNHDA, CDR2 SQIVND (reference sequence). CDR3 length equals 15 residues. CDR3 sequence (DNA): TGTGCCAGTAGTGCCTTAGCGGGAGTTACGGATACGCAGTATTTT. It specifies CASSALAGVTDTQYF.

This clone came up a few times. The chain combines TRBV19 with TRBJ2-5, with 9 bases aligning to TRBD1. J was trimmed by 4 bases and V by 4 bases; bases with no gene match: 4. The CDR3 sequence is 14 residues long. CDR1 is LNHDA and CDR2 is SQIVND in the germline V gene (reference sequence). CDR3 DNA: TGTGCCAGTAGTACCACGACAGGGGGAGAGACCCAGTACTTC. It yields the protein CASSTTTGGETQYF.

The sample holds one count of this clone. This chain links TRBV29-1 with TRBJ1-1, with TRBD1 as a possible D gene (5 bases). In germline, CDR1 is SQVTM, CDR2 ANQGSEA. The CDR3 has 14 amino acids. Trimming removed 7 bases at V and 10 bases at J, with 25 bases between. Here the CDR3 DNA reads TGCAGCGCCCAAATTTTAGGGGTTCCGGGGGTAGCTTTCTTT. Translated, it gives CSAQILGVPGVAFF.

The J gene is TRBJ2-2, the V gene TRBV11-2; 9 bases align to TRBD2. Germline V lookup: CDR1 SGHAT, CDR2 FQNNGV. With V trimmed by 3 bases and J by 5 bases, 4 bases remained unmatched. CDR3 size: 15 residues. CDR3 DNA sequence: TGTGCCAGCAGCTTGGCGGGGGGGACAACCGGGGAGCTGTTTTTT. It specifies CASSLAGGTTGELFF.